This is a list of T cell receptor beta chains from one sample in a study of blood T cell repertoires in COVID-19. Sequencing was performed with immunoSEQ multiplex PCR; in TCRdb, only in-frame clones are kept and a portion is missing. The sample contains about 270,000 clones, around 87% of which appear only once. Sequenced: PBMCs or T cells enriched from blood (not recorded which). These receptors were obtained from a woman between 18 and 30 years old who had recovered from COVID-19. CDR3s include the opening cysteine and the closing phenylalanine or tryptophan. The D gene is left open where the match is weak. Expanded clones are given a class, and other clones once, few, many or no size at all.

abundance	v_gene	j_gene	d_gene	CDR3aa	CDR3nt
few	TRBV20-1	TRBJ2-1	NA	CSARFNEQFF	TGCAGTGCGCGATTCAATGAGCAGTTCTTC
NA	TRBV11-2	TRBJ2-1	TRBD2	CASSGTSGGYNEQFF	TGTGCCAGCAGCGGAACTAGCGGGGGGTACAATGAGCAGTTCTTC
few	TRBV5-6	TRBJ2-7	NA	CASSLGPGDEQYF	TGTGCCAGCAGCTTGGGTCCGGGGGACGAGCAGTACTTC
NA	TRBV2	TRBJ2-2	TRBD2	CASSDSGGANGELFF	TGTGCCAGCAGTGATAGCGGGGGGGCGAACGGGGAGCTGTTTTTT
once	TRBV27	TRBJ1-6	NA	CASRLYRTGRSIPYNSPLHF	TGTGCCAGCAGATTATACCGGACGGGGAGGTCAATCCCCTATAATTCACCCCTCCACTTT
NA	TRBV11-2	TRBJ2-5	NA	CASSLGAETQYF	TGTGCCAGCAGCTTGGGGGCAGAGACCCAGTACTTC
NA	TRBV7-3	TRBJ2-1	TRBD2	CASSFQGSGGHEQFF	TGTGCCAGCAGCTTCCAGGGGAGCGGGGGACACGAGCAGTTCTTC
NA	TRBV3-1/TRBV3-2	TRBJ1-5	NA	CASSQTQGTPQHF	TGTGCCAGCAGCCAGACCCAGGGCACGCCCCAGCATTTT
once	TRBV12-3/TRBV12-4	TRBJ1-2	NA	CASSPQLGYGYTF	TGTGCCAGCAGCCCACAGCTTGGGTATGGCTACACCTTC
NA	TRBV5-4	TRBJ2-1	TRBD2	CASSRTSGVNEQFF	TGTGCCAGCAGCAGAACTAGCGGGGTTAATGAGCAGTTCTTC
NA	TRBV7-2	TRBJ1-4	TRBD1	CASNSGQGVEKLFF	TGTGCCAGCAATTCGGGACAGGGAGTTGAAAAACTGTTTTTT
NA	TRBV3-1/TRBV3-2	TRBJ1-1	TRBD1	CASSSGGMNTEAFF	TGTGCCAGCAGCTCAGGGGGAATGAACACTGAAGCTTTCTTT
NA	TRBV15	TRBJ1-1	NA	CATSRGGANTEAFF	TGTGCCACCAGCAGAGGTGGGGCGAACACTGAAGCTTTCTTT
NA	TRBV7-6	TRBJ2-1	NA	CASSLKDSLYNEQFF	TGTGCCAGCAGCTTAAAGGACTCCCTCTACAATGAGCAGTTCTTC
few	TRBV15	TRBJ2-3	NA	CATSRGEVGDTQYF	TGTGCCACCAGCAGGGGGGAGGTGGGAGATACGCAGTATTTT
NA	TRBV6-1	TRBJ1-1	NA	CASSEAAGAGSKAFF	TGTGCCAGCAGTGAAGCGGCAGGGGCAGGATCGAAAGCTTTCTTT
NA	TRBV5-4	TRBJ2-7	NA	CASSLGGDWDYEQYF	TGTGCCAGCAGCCTGGGGGGCGATTGGGACTACGAGCAGTACTTC
NA	TRBV12-2	TRBJ2-1	NA	CASRLARGRGGYNEQFF	TGTGCAAGTCGCTTAGCTCGAGGGCGGGGGGGATACAATGAGCAGTTCTTC
NA	TRBV12-3/TRBV12-4	TRBJ2-5	NA	CASSLKRGETQYF	TGTGCCAGCAGTTTAAAAAGGGGGGAGACCCAGTACTTC
NA	TRBV7-8	TRBJ2-1	TRBD2	CASSLEGTSGYNEQFF	TGTGCCAGCAGCTTAGAGGGGACTAGCGGGTACAATGAGCAGTTCTTC
NA	TRBV5-1	TRBJ2-1	TRBD2	CATRGVSSYNEQFF	TGCGCCACGCGGGGGGTTAGCTCCTACAATGAGCAGTTCTTC
NA	TRBV28	TRBJ1-5	NA	CASSLSVSNQPQHF	TGTGCCAGCAGTTTATCAGTTAGCAATCAGCCCCAGCATTTT
NA	TRBV7-9	TRBJ1-2	TRBD1	CASSFDRGEFIGYGYTF	TGTGCCAGCAGCTTCGACAGGGGAGAATTTATTGGCTATGGCTACACCTTC
NA	TRBV6-4	TRBJ2-2	TRBD1	CASSSTIGTGGTGELFF	TGTGCCAGCAGTTCCACAATCGGGACAGGGGGCACCGGGGAGCTGTTTTTT
NA	TRBV2	TRBJ1-6	TRBD1	CASRKQGVNSPLHF	TGTGCCAGCAGGAAACAGGGGGTAAATTCACCCCTCCACTTT
NA	TRBV15	TRBJ1-4	NA	CATSRDGGHRNEKLFF	TGTGCCACCAGCAGAGATGGGGGACACAGGAATGAAAAACTGTTTTTT
once	TRBV11-3	TRBJ2-4	NA	CASSPCLTPPAKNIQYF	TGTGCCAGCAGCCCCTGTTTGACTCCGCCAGCCAAAAACATTCAGTACTTC
NA	TRBV29-1	TRBJ1-2	NA	CSVDSIAGANNYGYTF	TGCAGCGTCGACTCAATAGCAGGGGCCAATAACTATGGCTACACCTTC
NA	TRBV19	TRBJ2-3	TRBD2	CASSKLLAGGTDTQYF	TGTGCCAGTTCTAAATTACTAGCGGGGGGCACAGATACGCAGTATTTT
NA	TRBV7-6	TRBJ2-2	TRBD2	CASSLWTSGAANTGELFF	TGTGCCAGCAGCTTATGGACTAGCGGGGCCGCGAACACCGGGGAGCTGTTTTTT
NA	TRBV25-1	TRBJ2-1	NA	CASSGATRTGYNEQFF	TGTGCCAGCAGTGGGGCCACACGGACTGGTTACAATGAGCAGTTCTTC
NA	TRBV20-1	TRBJ2-3	NA	CSARRTDTQYF	TGCAGTGCTAGGCGGACAGATACGCAGTATTTT
once	TRBV2	TRBJ2-5	NA	CASPGKGGETQYF	TGTGCCAGCCCCGGGAAGGGTGGCGAGACCCAGTACTTC
NA	TRBV19	TRBJ1-5	TRBD1	CASSEGTGGMPQHF	TGTGCCAGTAGTGAGGGGACAGGGGGCATGCCCCAGCATTTT
NA	TRBV12-2	TRBJ1-5	NA	CASRLQGDSNQPQHF	TGTGCAAGTCGCTTACAGGGGGATAGCAATCAGCCCCAGCATTTT
NA	TRBV27	TRBJ1-6	NA	CASSLSWGGSPLHF	TGTGCCAGCAGTTTATCGTGGGGGGGATCACCCCTCCACTTT
NA	TRBV9	TRBJ1-2	TRBD1	CASSPGQGYGYTF	TGTGCCAGCAGCCCGGGACAGGGGTATGGCTACACCTTC
NA	TRBV6-2/TRBV6-3	TRBJ2-1	TRBD2	CASSRPSRGGIEQFF	TGTGCCAGCAGCCGGCCCTCTCGGGGGGGCATAGAGCAGTTCTTC
NA	TRBV5-5	TRBJ1-1	NA	CASSLMGQGGTEAFF	TGTGCCAGCAGCTTGATGGGGCAGGGTGGCACTGAAGCTTTCTTT
NA	TRBV19	TRBJ1-2	TRBD1	CASSTHGTGDYGYTF	TGTGCCAGTAGTACGCATGGGACAGGAGATTATGGCTACACCTTC
NA	TRBV12-3/TRBV12-4	TRBJ2-3	NA	CASSLGVDTQYF	TGTGCCAGCAGTCTGGGAGTAGATACGCAGTATTTT
NA	TRBV3-1/TRBV3-2	TRBJ2-3	NA	CASSLGPGSTDTQYF	TGTGCCAGCAGCCTGGGTCCGGGGAGCACAGATACGCAGTATTTT
NA	TRBV5-1	TRBJ2-3	TRBD1	CASSSDRGTDTQYF	TGCGCCAGCAGCTCGGACAGGGGAACAGATACGCAGTATTTT